The 5 T cell receptor beta chains given below trace back to one sample, sequenced in a study of T cells in Graves' hyperthyroidism and ophthalmopathy. TCR beta CDR3 regions were amplified from RNA. During a first-round RT-PCR of the TCR CDR3, the HTBI primer set was used. TCRdb processed the multiplex PCR reads anew with MiXCR; each CDR3 protein has one entry. The sample carries approximately 520,000 distinct CDR3 sequences, approximately 25% recorded once. The source material was blood. The receptors were sampled from a woman between 25 and 40 years old with Graves' ophthalmopathy.

As regards this clonotype: This may come from a read error, since a much larger clone is one base off. The CDR3 bases are TGTGCCAGCAGCTTAGGCAGGAGGGAGCAGTACTTC. Translation: CASSLGRREQYF. The chain carries TRBV7-2 and TRBJ2-7, with TRBD2 as a possible D gene (5 bases). Germline V CDR1 and CDR2: SGHTA, FQGNSA. Trimming removed 1 base at V and 7 bases at J, with 8 bases between. The CDR3 contains 12 residues.

This clonotype was observed a few times. J is TRBJ2-7 and V is TRBV6-4, with 9 bases matching TRBD2. Germline CDR1 reads MRHNA; CDR2 reads SNTAGT. The ends lost 3 bases at V and 5 bases at J; junction bases unmatched: 17. The CDR3 is 18 residues long. The CDR3 region has the DNA TGTGCCAGCAGTGATCGCCCGTGGGCTAGCGGGATTGACCACGAGCAGTACTTC. Protein product: CASSDRPWASGIDHEQYF.

The CDR3 is CASSRQGDYYEQYF. For the CDR3, the DNA is TGTGCCAGCAGTCGCCAAGGGGACTACTACGAGCAGTACTTC. This rearrangement joins TRBV25-1 to TRBJ2-7; 7 bases line up with TRBD2. Germline CDR1 reads MGHDK; CDR2 reads SYGVNS. Trimming at V came to 5 bases and at J to 3 bases, leaving 7 bases not matched to a gene. This CDR3 region has 14 residues.

This clonotype was found many times. The chain recombines TRBV5-1 with TRBJ2-7; 9 bases align to TRBD2. The CDR3 has 15 residues. Germline loops: CDR1 SGHRS, CDR2 YFSETQ. V lost 0 bases to trimming and J lost 3 bases; unmatched junction nucleotides: 4. This chain's CDR3 is CASSLDIAGVYEQYF. The CDR3, as DNA: TGCGCCAGCAGCTTGGATATAGCGGGGGTCTACGAGCAGTACTTC.

CDR3 in amino acids: CASHLDHYTGELFF. Written as DNA, the CDR3 is TGTGCCAGCCACTTGGACCATTACACCGGGGAGCTGTTTTTT. V is TRBV6-1 and J is TRBJ2-2; no clear D gene. Germline-derived CDR1 and CDR2 are MNHNS and SASEGT. V lost 8 bases, J lost 3 bases, and 13 bases lay in between. The CDR3 totals 14 residues.